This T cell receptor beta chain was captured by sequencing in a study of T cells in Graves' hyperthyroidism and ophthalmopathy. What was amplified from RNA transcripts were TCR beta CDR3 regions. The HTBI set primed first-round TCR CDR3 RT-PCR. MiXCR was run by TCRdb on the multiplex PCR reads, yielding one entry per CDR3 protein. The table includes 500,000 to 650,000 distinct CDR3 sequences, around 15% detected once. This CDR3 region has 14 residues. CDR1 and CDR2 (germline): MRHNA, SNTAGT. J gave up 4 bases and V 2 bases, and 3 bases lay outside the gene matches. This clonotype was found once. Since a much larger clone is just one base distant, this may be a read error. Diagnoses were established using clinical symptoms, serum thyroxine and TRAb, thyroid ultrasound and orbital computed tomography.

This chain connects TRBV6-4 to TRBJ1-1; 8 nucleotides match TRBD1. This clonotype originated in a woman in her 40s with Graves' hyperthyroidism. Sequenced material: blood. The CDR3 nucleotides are TGTGCCAGCAGTGACACCGACAGGGGCACTGAAGCTTTCTTT. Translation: CASSDTDRGTEAFF.